Following are 12 T cell receptor beta chains from one sample sequenced in a study of blood T cell repertoires in COVID-19. Data came from immunoSEQ multiplex PCR; TCRdb stores just in-frame clones and leaves some out. The table has approximately 200,000 clones, 80% to 90% seen once. Source material: peripheral blood. The receptors shown here come from a human donor with active or convalescent COVID-19. The donor label of this sample is uncertain.

The chain joins TRBV5-1 to TRBJ2-5; 11 bases align to TRBD2. V gave up 7 bases and J gave up 5 bases; unmatched junction bases: 13. CDR3 length: 16 amino acids. Germline V CDR1 and CDR2: SGHRS, YFSETQ. CDR3 bases: TGCGCCAGCCGGTCGGGGCTAGCGGGGGGAGGTGAGACCCAGTACTTC. Protein product: CASRSGLAGGGETQYF.

This clone was observed once. The rearrangement links TRBV19 to TRBJ1-2; D might be TRBD1 (5 bases). Deletions cut 7 bases from V and 4 bases from J, with 13 bases between. This CDR3 spans 13 amino acids. CDR1 is LNHDA, CDR2 SQIVND, per germline (reference sequence). CDR3 in DNA: TGTGCCAGTACGGTCGGGGGAGTCTATGGCTACACCTTC. The encoded protein is CASTVGGVYGYTF.

The genes are TRBV30 and TRBJ2-1; D is perhaps TRBD2 (6 bases). Germline V gene lookup returns CDR1 GTSNPN and CDR2 SVGIG (reference sequence). This CDR3 contains 14 residues. The V end lost 4 bases, the J end lost 0 bases, and 10 bases lay between the germline ends. The CDR3 DNA sequence: TGTGCCTGGAACCGGGAGAGCTCCTACAATGAGCAGTTCTTC. It specifies CAWNRESSYNEQFF.

This chain joins TRBV30 and TRBJ1-6, with D perhaps TRBD1 (5 bases). Trimming removed 3 bases at V and 7 bases at J, with 13 bases between. CDR1 is GTSNPN and CDR2 is SVGIG in the germline V gene (reference sequence). This CDR3 is built from 14 residues. DNA of the CDR3: TGTGCCTGGAGGGTGGGGCTTAGCAATTCACCCCTCCACTTT. The encoded protein is CAWRVGLSNSPLHF.

The chain has TRBV30 and TRBJ2-2; no reliable D call. V was trimmed by 4 bases and J by 0 bases, leaving 12 bases between them. There are 15 residues in the CDR3. Germline loops: CDR1 GTSNPN, CDR2 SVGIG (reference sequence). CDR3 DNA sequence: TGTGCCTGGAAACGCAGTGCTTCGAACACCGGGGAGCTGTTTTTT. Translation gives CAWKRSASNTGELFF.

This chain connects TRBV19 to TRBJ2-3; 8 bases are a match to TRBD2. The CDR3 totals 15 residues. Trimming removed 5 bases from V and 2 bases from J; junction bases left unmatched: 6. Germline values: CDR1 LNHDA, CDR2 SQIVND (reference sequence). The DNA for the CDR3 is TGTGCCAGTAGTGACCGGGGGGGCCCCACAGATACGCAGTATTTT. This codes for CASSDRGGPTDTQYF.

The chain carries TRBV7-9 and TRBJ2-1; the match to TRBD2 covers 7 bases. After removal of 5 bases from V and 3 bases from J, the junction contained 10 bases not matched to a gene. Germline CDR1 reads SEHNR; CDR2 reads FQNEAQ (reference sequence). The length of the CDR3 is 16 residues. In DNA form, the CDR3 reads TGTGCCAGCAGCGCCCGAGCGAGCGGGGACTACAATGAGCAGTTCTTC. Protein sequence: CASSARASGDYNEQFF.

This chain uses TRBV5-1 with TRBJ1-1, with D possibly matching TRBD1 (5 bases). Germline V gives CDR1 SGHRS, CDR2 YFSETQ. This CDR3 spans 13 amino acids. Trimming took 4 bases from V and 9 from J, leaving 16 bases between them. CDR3 in amino acids: CASSPGNGGKAFF. In DNA, the CDR3 is TGCGCCAGCAGCCCGGGGAACGGGGGTAAAGCTTTCTTT.

The chain carries TRBV20-1 and TRBJ2-1; 9 nucleotides agree with TRBD2. The CDR3 is 16 amino acids. The J segment lost 4 bases and the V segment lost 3 bases, leaving 10 bases of the junction unmatched. Germline values: CDR1 DFQATT, CDR2 SNEGSKA (reference sequence). The CDR3 nucleotides are TGCAGTGCTAGTGGGGCCAGCGGGGGGCTTTACAATGAGCAGTTCTTC. Encoded protein: CSASGASGGLYNEQFF.

This clone turned up a few times. The rearrangement joins TRBV23-1 to TRBJ2-7; D possibly corresponds to TRBD1 (5 bases). TRBV23-1 is known as an ORF, though its function is uncertain. This CDR3 has 14 residues. The V gene lost 2 bases and the J gene lost 5 bases, with 13 bases spanning the gap. CDR3 DNA: TGCGCCAGCAGTCAAAGGGTAGGGGCAAACGAGCAGTACTTC. Protein: CASSQRVGANEQYF.

The chain is built from TRBV24-1 and TRBJ2-7, with TRBD1 identical over 7 bases. Trimming at V came to 7 bases and at J to 3 bases, leaving 11 bases not matched to a gene. The CDR3 loop spans 15 amino acids. Germline V lookup: CDR1 KGHDR, CDR2 SFDVKD. The CDR3 loop reads CATSPGAPGGYEQYF. As DNA, the CDR3 is TGTGCCACCAGCCCCGGGGCCCCAGGGGGCTACGAGCAGTACTTC.

This clone was seen more than once but under ten times. The gene calls are TRBV7-9 and TRBJ2-7; 14 bases line up with TRBD2. The length of the CDR3 is 17 residues. The germline CDR1 and CDR2 sequences are SEHNR and FQNEAQ (reference sequence). V was pared by 4 bases and J by 5 bases, with 10 bases of the junction left unmatched. CDR3 nucleotide sequence: TGTGCCAGCAGCTCGTCCACGGGACTAGCGGGAGAACACGAGCAGTACTTC. Its protein product is CASSSSTGLAGEHEQYF.